The sequence of this T cell receptor (beta chain) was determined in a study of early stage breast cancer tumors. The protocol was immunoSEQ multiplex PCR, while the TCRdb copy is restricted to in-frame clones and leaves out a portion. The sample contains approximately 75,000 clones, 65% to 85% of which appear only once. General study points: Compared with adjacent normal breast tissue, tumors showed roughly 2.4-fold greater T cell density and higher clonality. Comparing each tissue with blood distinguished tumor from normal in most of the 16 patients.

As regards this clone: Its antigen is still unknown.

The ends were cut back, 0 bases at V and 5 bases at J, with 11 bases in the middle. Germline V lookup: CDR1 SEHNR, CDR2 FQNEAQ (reference sequence). The length of the CDR3 is 15 residues. J is TRBJ2-1 and V is TRBV7-9, with D possibly TRBD2 on 6 matching bases. Sample: blood. The clonotype originates from a person in their 40s with breast cancer. In DNA, the CDR3 is TGTGCCAGCAGCTTAGCGGGACTTAGAGACAATGAGCAGTTCTTC. It translates to CASSLAGLRDNEQFF.